The T cell receptor beta chain described here comes from a study of T cells in women clearing cervical HPV infection. Study background: Controls were women whose single incident HPV16 infection cleared within 12 months without precancer or cancer.

Germline values: CDR1 ENHRY, CDR2 SYGVKD. This CDR3 comprises 11 residues. V was cut by 6 bases and J by 1 base, with 3 bases left in between. TCRdb's copy holds only in-frame clones and misses some; the assay was immunoSEQ multiplex PCR. The listing contains 30,000 to 40,000 clones. Study results and limitations: Cases and controls were distinguished at AUC roughly 0.83 by richness and V genes. Richness differences could reflect unmeasured T-cell content per sample.

With regard to this clone: Antigen unknown. The read falls 3 residues short of the CDR3 end, and the missing part is taken from the germline J gene.

Source material: blood buffy coat. The receptor comes from a woman aged 18 to 75 with a cervical HPV16 infection that either progressed to CIN3+ or cleared (not recorded which). This chain joins TRBV10-3 and TRBJ2-5, with D uncertain. The CDR3 protein is CAISIQETQYF. Partial CDR3 DNA: TGTGCCATCAGCATCCAAGAGACC.